This passage covers 19 T cell receptor beta chains from one sample sequenced in a study of cytomegalovirus exposure and HLA in healthy donors. 13 Jbeta primers and 60 Vbeta primers were used for the PCR. The data were produced by immunoSEQ multiplex PCR, yet TCRdb's version contains in-frame clones alone and is incomplete. The sample has under 200,000 clones, around four fifths seen once. Sequenced material: PBMCs. The receptors were gathered from a man aged 18 to 30 in good health and CMV-seronegative.

V and J are TRBV9 and TRBJ2-1; D perhaps matches TRBD2 (7 bases). Trimming took off 1 base at V and 7 bases at J, with 18 bases between the two ends. This CDR3 is 16 amino acids long. Per germline, CDR1 SGDLS and CDR2 YYNGEE. The CDR3 DNA is TGTGCCAGCAGCGTAACCCGAGGGAGGGGGGGAAATGAGCAGTTCTTC. Protein product: CASSVTRGRGGNEQFF.

This clone was detected only once. The chain uses TRBV28 and TRBJ2-3, with 7 positions matching TRBD1. Germline loops: CDR1 MDHEN, CDR2 SYDVKM. CDR3 length: 15 amino acids. Trimming at V came to 7 bases and at J to 4 bases, leaving 11 bases not matched to a gene. The CDR3 sequence: CASTRGSERADTQYF. In DNA, the CDR3 is TGTGCCAGCACCAGGGGGTCCGAGAGAGCAGATACGCAGTATTTT.

The chain recombines TRBV7-8 with TRBJ1-5; TRBD1 is a possible D gene (6 bases). The CDR3 extends over 16 amino acids. Per germline, CDR1 SGHVS and CDR2 FQNEAQ. V was pared by 1 base and J by 0 bases, with 10 bases between. In DNA, the CDR3 is TGTGCCAGCAGCTTAGAGCTGGACAGTAGCAATCAGCCCCAGCATTTT. The encoded protein is CASSLELDSSNQPQHF.

The chain is built from TRBV21-1 and TRBJ2-1; the table calls TRBD2, which could not be checked here. TRBV21-1 corresponds to a pseudogene. The CDR3 is 16 residues long. CDR3 amino acids: CASSKCEDSTYNEQFF. CDR3 sequence (DNA): TGTGCCAGCAGCAAATGCGAGGACTCTACTTACAATGAGCAGTTCTTC.

This clone has a single count. This chain links TRBV7-9 with TRBJ2-7, with a tentative D call TRBD1 (5 bases). This CDR3 has 15 residues. Germline loops: CDR1 SEHNR, CDR2 FQNEAQ (reference sequence). Trimming stripped 1 base from V and 1 base from J, with 11 bases between. The CDR3: CASSLVPGKSYEQYF. The DNA of the CDR3 is TGTGCCAGCAGCTTAGTTCCAGGGAAATCCTACGAGCAGTACTTC.

The gene calls are TRBV5-1 and TRBJ2-6; 7 bases line up with TRBD1. V dropped 4 bases and J dropped 0; count of bases not matched to a gene: 13. Germline V gene sequence: CDR1 SGHRS, CDR2 YFSETQ. CDR3 length equals 19 residues. For the CDR3, the DNA is TGCGCCAGCAGCCACCCGTCCTGGGACAGCCGCTCTGGGGCCAACGTCCTGACTTTC. Translation gives CASSHPSWDSRSGANVLTF.

The chain has TRBV7-3 and TRBJ2-2; D gene uncertain. The CDR3 sequence is 14 residues long. The germline gives CDR1 SGHTA, CDR2 FQGTGA. V was cut by 8 bases and J by 0 bases, with 10 bases left in between. CDR3 region: CASGSATNTGELFF. The CDR3 DNA reads TGTGCCAGCGGTTCTGCGACGAACACCGGGGAGCTGTTTTTT.

CDR3 amino acids: CASSLERGGTEAFF. The CDR3 DNA sequence: TGTGCCAGCAGTCTCGAGCGAGGGGGCACTGAAGCTTTCTTT. The V call is TRBV6-1, the J call TRBJ1-1; D might be TRBD1 (6 bases). Germline V CDR1 and CDR2: MNHNS, SASEGT. The length of the CDR3 is 14 residues. V was clipped by 5 bases and J by 4 bases, with 14 bases between them.

The CDR3 loop is CATSRDVGRIWQYF. The CDR3 DNA reads TGTGCCACCAGCAGAGATGTGGGGCGGATTTGGCAGTATTTT. This rearrangement joins TRBV15 to TRBJ2-3; perhaps TRBD1 as D (5 bases). The CDR3 is made up of 14 amino acids. The germline V gene has CDR1 LNHNV and CDR2 YYDKDF (reference sequence). V was shortened by 0 bases and J by 11 bases, with 15 bases between the two germline ends. Supplemented by reference TRBV15 and TRBJ2-3, the full variable domain reads DAMVIQNPRYQVTQFGKPVTLSCSQTLNHNVMYWYQQKSSQAPKLLFHYYDKDFNNEADTPDNFQSRRPNTSFCFLDIRSPGLGDTAMYLCATSRDVGRIWQYFGPGTRLTVL.

The chain has TRBV19 and TRBJ1-4, with a tentative D call TRBD1 (6 bases). V lost 8 bases and J lost 8, with 24 bases in between. The CDR3 has 16 residues. Germline CDR1 LNHDA, CDR2 SQIVND (reference sequence). This CDR3 reads CASGTPPGGGWEKLFF. The CDR3 region has the DNA TGTGCCAGTGGTACCCCTCCTGGGGGCGGTTGGGAAAAACTGTTTTTT.

The chain couples TRBV7-2 to TRBJ1-2, with D maybe TRBD1 (5 bases). Germline V CDR1 and CDR2: SGHTA, FQGNSA. The CDR3 length is 13 residues. With 3 bases removed from V and 5 bases from J, the gap between germline ends came to 10 bases. The CDR3 coding sequence is TGTGCCAGCAGCTTTGGCAGGACATATGGCTACACCTTC. It translates to CASSFGRTYGYTF.

The gene calls are TRBV28 and TRBJ2-1; 9 bases are shared with TRBD1. Germline assignment: CDR1 MDHEN and CDR2 SYDVKM. The CDR3 is made up of 14 amino acids. Unmatched junction bases numbered 4, after V lost 7 bases and J lost 3 bases. CDR3 nucleotide sequence: TGTGCCAGCATTTACAGGGGGCACTACAATGAGCAGTTCTTC. Encoded protein: CASIYRGHYNEQFF.

J is TRBJ1-2 and V is TRBV19, with TRBD1 matching over 7 bases. Germline values: CDR1 LNHDA, CDR2 SQIVND (reference sequence). The CDR3 runs 14 residues. V was clipped by 5 bases and J by 8 bases; unmatched bases: 11. CDR3 DNA: TGTGCCAGTAGTCCACAGGGGAGAGTAAAAGGCTACACCTTC. Its protein is CASSPQGRVKGYTF.

This sequence joins TRBV27 and TRBJ1-2; 7 nucleotides agree with TRBD1. Germline V lookup: CDR1 MNHEY, CDR2 SMNVEV (reference sequence). V lost 6 bases to trimming and J lost 0 bases; unmatched junction nucleotides: 1. The CDR3 is made up of 13 amino acids. CDR3: CASRQGPNYGYTF. The CDR3, as DNA: TGTGCCAGCAGACAGGGGCCTAACTATGGCTACACCTTC.

The chain couples TRBV18 to TRBJ1-3; TRBD1 is a possible D gene (5 bases). The V gene lost 2 bases and the J gene lost 0 bases, with 11 bases spanning the gap. This CDR3 spans 16 amino acids. CDR1 is KGHSH, CDR2 LQKENI, per germline. CDR3 residues: CASSPTRGGSGNTIYF. In nucleotides, the CDR3 is TGTGCCAGCTCACCAACAAGGGGCGGCTCTGGAAACACCATATATTTT. Together with reference TRBV18 and TRBJ1-3, the CDR3 gives the full variable domain: NAGVMQNPRHLVRRRGQEARLRCSPMKGHSHVYWYRQLPEEGLKFMVYLQKENIIDESGMPKERFSAEFPKEGPSILRIQQVVRGDSAAYFCASSPTRGGSGNTIYFGEGSWLTVV.

The CDR3 DNA follows: TGCGCCAGTTTCGTTGGCGGAATGTACAATGAGCAGTTCTTC. This encodes CASFVGGMYNEQFF. The rearrangement joins TRBV5-1 to TRBJ2-1; D unresolved. CDR3 length: 14 amino acids. V was shortened by 8 bases and J by 4 bases, with 16 bases between the two germline ends. CDR1 and CDR2 from the germline V gene are SGHRS and YFSETQ.

The chain is built from TRBV19 and TRBJ1-5, with 10 bases aligning to TRBD1. Germline-derived CDR1 and CDR2 are LNHDA and SQIVND (reference sequence). Trimming at V came to 5 bases and at J to 4 bases, leaving 8 bases not matched to a gene. The CDR3 totals 16 residues. CDR3 region: CASSFRTGGGNQPQHF. CDR3 DNA sequence: TGTGCCAGTAGTTTCCGGACAGGGGGAGGAAATCAGCCCCAGCATTTT. The full variable domain, rest sourced from reference TRBV19 and TRBJ1-5, is DGGITQSPKYLFRKEGQNVTLSCEQNLNHDAMYWYRQDPGQGLRLIYYSQIVNDFQKGDIAEGYSVSREKKESFPLTVTSAQKNPTAFYLCASSFRTGGGNQPQHFGDGTRLSIL.

The rearrangement uses TRBV5-6 and TRBJ2-7; 13 bases align to TRBD2. The CDR3 runs to 18 residues. Germline V gene lookup returns CDR1 SGHDT and CDR2 YYEEEE. V lost 4 bases and J lost 3; bases outside the gene matches: 13. The CDR3 DNA is TGTGCCAGCAGCCCTCTAGGACTAGCGGGAGTCGTCCTCTACGAGCAGTACTTC. Encoded protein: CASSPLGLAGVVLYEQYF.

V gene TRBV2 combines with J gene TRBJ1-1, with TRBD1 matching 7 bases. This CDR3 has 13 amino acids. Trimming at V came to 8 bases and at J to 1 base, leaving 4 bases not matched to a gene. Germline-derived CDR1 and CDR2 are SNHLY and FYNNEI. As DNA, the CDR3 is TGTGCCAGCGCCAACAGGGGGAACACTGAAGCTTTCTTT. Its protein is CASANRGNTEAFF. The variable domain in full, completed from reference TRBV2 and TRBJ1-1, reads EPEVTQTPSHQVTQMGQEVILRCVPISNHLYFYWYRQILGQKVEFLVSFYNNEISEKSEIFDDQFSVERPDGSNFTLKIRSTKLEDSAMYFCASANRGNTEAFFGQGTRLTVV.